This is a list of T cell receptor beta chains from one sample in a study of human T cells and chemical hapten exposure. TCRdb called the RACE reads again in MiXCR, with one record for every CDR3 protein. The table lists 250,000 or so distinct CDR3 sequences, 7.5% to 8% of them singletons. The sequencing used whole blood, collected in connection with sensitization to the hapten diphenylcyclopropenone (DPC). The receptor source for this set is a man in his late teens or twenties with alopecia areata. Some clones in this sample may be carry-over from other donors' samples. Each CDR3 is given with its conserved first and last residue. The order of the fields is D gene, V gene, clone size, J gene, CDR3 DNA, CDR3 protein. D genes are given only for firm matches. Some rows mark clone size as missing; the rest say once, few, many or name a class of expanded clone.

>TRBD1|TRBV24-1|NA|TRBJ2-5
TGTGCCACCAGTGATTTCCCCGACAGGGCCCACCAAGAGACCCAGTACTTC
CATSDFPDRAHQETQYF
>TRBD1|TRBV4-3|few|TRBJ1-5
TGCGCCAGCAGCCAAGGAATTGCGGGGGACAGTCAGCCCCAGCATTTT
CASSQGIAGDSQPQHF
>TRBD1|TRBV29-1|many|TRBJ1-1
TGCAGCGTGGCAAACCAACAGGGGGCGCCCACTGAAGCTTTCTTT
CSVANQQGAPTEAFF
>TRBD1|TRBV9|few|TRBJ2-2
TGTGCCAGCAGCGCCCGGGACAGGGGCACCGGGGAGCTGTTTTTT
CASSARDRGTGELFF
>TRBD1|TRBV6-1|NA|TRBJ2-1
TGTGCCAGCGGACAGGGGAAAACCTACAATAAGCAGTTCTTC
CASGQGKTYNKQFF
>NA|TRBV15|NA|TRBJ1-3
TGTGCCACCAGCAGAGAAGGCAGGGATGGAAACACCATATATTTT
CATSREGRDGNTIYF
>TRBD2|TRBV7-8|NA|TRBJ2-7
TGTGCCAGCAGCTCGGGGGGAAACGAGCAGTACTTC
CASSSGGNEQYF
>NA|TRBV7-7|few|TRBJ2-3
TGTGCCAGCAGCTTATCCCTCGCAGATACGCAGTATTTT
CASSLSLADTQYF
>NA|TRBV20-1|NA|TRBJ1-2
TGCAGTGCTAGAGCGGCTAACTATGGCTACACCTTC
CSARAANYGYTF
>TRBD2|TRBV5-1|many|TRBJ2-3
TGCGCCAGCAGCTTGAGACTAGCGGCAGATACGCAGTATTTT
CASSLRLAADTQYF
>NA|TRBV6-2/TRBV6-3|NA|TRBJ2-3
TGTGCCAGCAGTTCACCGGGCGCCACAGATACGCAGTATTTT
CASSSPGATDTQYF
>NA|TRBV20-1|few|TRBJ1-5
TGCAGTGCTAGAGAAAGGTACCGGGGGAGGACCAATCAGCCCCAGCATTTT
CSARERYRGRTNQPQHF
>NA|TRBV29-1|NA|TRBJ2-3
TGCAGCGCCCGACGCGGCCCCGATACGCAGTATTTT
CSARRGPDTQYF
>NA|TRBV5-5|many|TRBJ1-2
TGTGCCAGCAGCTTGTCACGGGGCGGCGGCTACACCTTC
CASSLSRGGGYTF
>TRBD1|TRBV7-9|many|TRBJ1-1
TGTGCCAGCAGCCTTGGGACAGGGGAAGCTTTCTTT
CASSLGTGEAFF
>NA|TRBV9|NA|TRBJ2-1
TGTGCCAGCAGCGCTTATCCCGGGACCGACGACAATGAGCAGTTCTTC
CASSAYPGTDDNEQFF
>TRBD1|TRBV29-1|NA|TRBJ1-1
TGCAGCGCCCAATGGGGGACAGGGGGGACCGAAGCTTTCTTT
CSAQWGTGGTEAFF
>NA|TRBV20-1|few|TRBJ2-2
TGCAGTGCTAGAGAAGCCAGGTTGAACACCGGGGAGCTGTTTTTT
CSAREARLNTGELFF
>NA|TRBV4-1|few|TRBJ2-2
TGCGCCAGCAGCCAAGGGATATGGGCCACCGGGGAGCTGTTTTTT
CASSQGIWATGELFF
>TRBD2|TRBV3-1|NA|TRBJ2-2
TGTGCCAGCAGCCACGGGACTAGCGGGGGAGAGGCCGGGGAGCTGTTTTTT
CASSHGTSGGEAGELFF
>TRBD1|TRBV4-2|few|TRBJ2-3
TGTGCCAGCAGTCGATCGCGGGACAGGGATACAGATACGCAGTATTTT
CASSRSRDRDTDTQYF
>TRBD1|TRBV7-2|few|TRBJ2-2
TGTGCCAGCAGCTTAGACAGGGGAGAGTACCAGTTTTTT
CASSLDRGEYQFF
>NA|TRBV29-1|NA|TRBJ1-1
TGCAGCGTTGGGAGGCCGGACGGCGATGAAGCTTTCTTT
CSVGRPDGDEAFF
>NA|TRBV6-2/TRBV6-3|NA|TRBJ2-3
TGTGCCAGCAGTTACTCGCAGGAGACAGATACGCAGTATTTT
CASSYSQETDTQYF
>NA|TRBV3-1|many|TRBJ1-1
TGTGCCAGCAGCCAACTACCGGGTTACGAGGATCCAGCTTTCTTT
CASSQLPGYEDPAFF
>NA|TRBV9|NA|TRBJ2-5
TGTGCCAGCAGCGTAGTTGGCGGGGCCGACCAAGAGACCCAGTACTTC
CASSVVGGADQETQYF
>NA|TRBV4-3|NA|TRBJ2-5
TGCGCCAGCAGCCAAGGAAACAGCCAAGAGACCCAGTACTTC
CASSQGNSQETQYF
>NA|TRBV7-9|few|TRBJ1-1
TGTGCCAGCAGGCCAGGGGTCAAGAGGCAGGGCCCTCGGAGGACTGAAGCTTTCTTT
CASRPGVKRQGPRRTEAFF
>TRBD1|TRBV3-1|few|TRBJ1-1
TGTGCCAGCAGCCAAGACGGGACAGGGGATACCACTGAAGCTTTCTTT
CASSQDGTGDTTEAFF
>NA|TRBV3-1|NA|TRBJ2-3
TGTGCCAGCAGCCAACTTTCCCTAACAGATACGCAGTATTTT
CASSQLSLTDTQYF
>NA|TRBV4-3|NA|TRBJ2-3
TGCGCCAGCAGCCAAGATGTTACGCTCACAGATACGCAGTATTTT
CASSQDVTLTDTQYF
>TRBD2|TRBV5-1|NA|TRBJ2-3
TGCGCCAGCAGCTGGGGGACTAGGAGGGCTGATACGCAGTATTTT
CASSWGTRRADTQYF
>NA|TRBV29-1|few|TRBJ2-1
TGCAGCGCACCCGAGCCGACTGATTCCTACAATGAGCAGTTCTTC
CSAPEPTDSYNEQFF